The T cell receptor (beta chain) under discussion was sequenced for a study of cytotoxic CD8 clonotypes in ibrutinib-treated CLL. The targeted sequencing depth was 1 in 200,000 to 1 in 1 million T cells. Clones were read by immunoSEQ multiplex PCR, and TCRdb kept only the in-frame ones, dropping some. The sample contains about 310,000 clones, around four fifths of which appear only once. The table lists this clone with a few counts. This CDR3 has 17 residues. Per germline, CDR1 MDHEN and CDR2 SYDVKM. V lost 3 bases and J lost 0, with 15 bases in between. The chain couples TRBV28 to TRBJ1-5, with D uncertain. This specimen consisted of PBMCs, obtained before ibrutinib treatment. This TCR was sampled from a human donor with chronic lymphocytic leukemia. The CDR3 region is CASSFGRHIYSNQPQHF. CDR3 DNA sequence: TGTGCCAGCAGTTTTGGGAGACACATATATAGCAATCAGCCCCAGCATTTT.